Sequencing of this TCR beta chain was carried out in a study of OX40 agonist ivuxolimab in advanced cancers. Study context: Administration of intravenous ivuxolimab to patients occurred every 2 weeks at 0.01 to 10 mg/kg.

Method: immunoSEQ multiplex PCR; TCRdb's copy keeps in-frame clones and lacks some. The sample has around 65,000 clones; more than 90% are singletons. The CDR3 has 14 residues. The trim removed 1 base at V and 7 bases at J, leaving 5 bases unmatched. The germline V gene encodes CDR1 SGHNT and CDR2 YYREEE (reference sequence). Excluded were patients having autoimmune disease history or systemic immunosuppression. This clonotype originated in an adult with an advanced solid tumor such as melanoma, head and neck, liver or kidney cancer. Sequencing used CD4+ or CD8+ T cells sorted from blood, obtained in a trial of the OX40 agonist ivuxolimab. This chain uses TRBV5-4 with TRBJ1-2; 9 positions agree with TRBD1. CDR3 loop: CASSLSTGGSGYTF. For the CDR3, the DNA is TGTGCCAGCAGCTTGAGTACAGGGGGCTCTGGCTACACCTTC.